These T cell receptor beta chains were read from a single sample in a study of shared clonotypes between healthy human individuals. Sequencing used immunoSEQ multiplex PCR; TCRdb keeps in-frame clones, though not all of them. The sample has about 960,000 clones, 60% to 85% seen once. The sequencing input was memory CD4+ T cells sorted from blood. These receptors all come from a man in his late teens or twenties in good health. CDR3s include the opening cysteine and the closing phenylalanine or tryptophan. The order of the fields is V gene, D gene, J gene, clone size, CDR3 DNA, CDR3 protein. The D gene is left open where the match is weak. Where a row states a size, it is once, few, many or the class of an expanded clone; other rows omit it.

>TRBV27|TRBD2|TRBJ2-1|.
TGTGCCAGCAGTCCCTATAACCCCCGACTAGCGGGGGGGTCCTACAATGAGCAGTTCTTC
CASSPYNPRLAGGSYNEQFF
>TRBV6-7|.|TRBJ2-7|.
TGTGCCAGCAGTTACCGTACATTTAGCTCCTACGAGCAGTACTTC
CASSYRTFSSYEQYF
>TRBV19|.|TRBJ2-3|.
TGTGCCAGTAGTATTCTGATTGGCTCAGATACGCAGTATTTT
CASSILIGSDTQYF
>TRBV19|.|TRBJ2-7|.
TGTGCCAGTAGGACGACCTCGCGGTCCTACGAGCAGTACTTC
CASRTTSRSYEQYF
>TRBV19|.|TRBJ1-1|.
TGTGCCAGTAGCAGAAAAGGACAGAACACTGAAGCTTTCTTT
CASSRKGQNTEAFF
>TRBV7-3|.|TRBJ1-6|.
TGTGCCAGCAGCTTAGATTCTGTTAATTCACCCCTCCACTTT
CASSLDSVNSPLHF
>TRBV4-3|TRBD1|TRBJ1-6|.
TGCGCCAGCAGCCAGGACCCCCCCGGGACAGGGGGAAATTCACCCCTCCACTTT
CASSQDPPGTGGNSPLHF
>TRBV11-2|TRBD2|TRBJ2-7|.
TGTGCCAGCAGCTTACTAGCGGGTCAGGGGCCTTACGAGCAGTACTTC
CASSLLAGQGPYEQYF
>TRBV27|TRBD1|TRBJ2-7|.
TGTGCCAGCAGTACCGTCCCGGGACAGGGCCCCCAGTACTTC
CASSTVPGQGPQYF
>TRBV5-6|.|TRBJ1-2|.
TGTGCCAGCAGCTCGGGGAACTATGGCTACACCTTC
CASSSGNYGYTF
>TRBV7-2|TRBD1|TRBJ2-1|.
TGTGCCAGCAGCTTGGGACAGGCATACAATGAGCAGTTCTTC
CASSLGQAYNEQFF
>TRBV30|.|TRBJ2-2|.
TGTGCCTGGAGCCTAAGGCCCGGGGAGCTGTTTTTT
CAWSLRPGELFF
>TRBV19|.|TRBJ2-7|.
TGTGCCAGTAGCCGCGGATCGACCTTTCCCTACGAGCAGTACTTC
CASSRGSTFPYEQYF
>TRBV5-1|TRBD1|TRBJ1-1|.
TGCGCCAGCAGCGTACGGGTGGACAGGGCGACTGAAGCTTTCTTT
CASSVRVDRATEAFF
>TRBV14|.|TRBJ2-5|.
TGTGCCAGCAGCCAGGTAACAGGGACACAAGAGACCCAGTACTTC
CASSQVTGTQETQYF
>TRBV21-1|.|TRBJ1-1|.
TGTGCCAGCAGCCCCAAAAGAGGAAAGGGATTAAAGGTGAACACTGAAGCTTTCTTT
CASSPKRGKGLKVNTEAFF
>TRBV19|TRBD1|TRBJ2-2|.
TGTGCCAGTAGTGGATACCGGACAGGCGGAACCGGGGAGCTGTTTTTT
CASSGYRTGGTGELFF
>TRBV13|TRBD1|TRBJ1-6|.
TGTGCCAGCAGCCCGACAGGGAACTCACCCCTCCACTTT
CASSPTGNSPLHF
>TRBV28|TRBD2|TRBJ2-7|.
TGTGCCAGCAGTTTCGGACTAGCCTACGAGCAGTACTTC
CASSFGLAYEQYF
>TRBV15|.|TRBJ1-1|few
TGTGCCACCAGCAAGGGGGGGCGGACTGAAGCTTTCTTT
CATSKGGRTEAFF
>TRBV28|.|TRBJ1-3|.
TGTGCCAGCAGCCCACCCAGGCGGACCCCCGGAAACACCATATATTTT
CASSPPRRTPGNTIYF
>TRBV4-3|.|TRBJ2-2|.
TGCGCCAGCAGCCAGGGGCGCACGAACACCGGGGAGCTGTTTTTT
CASSQGRTNTGELFF
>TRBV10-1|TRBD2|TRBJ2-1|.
TGCGCCAGCAGTGAGCGCGGGGGGAAACAGTTCTTC
CASSERGGKQFF
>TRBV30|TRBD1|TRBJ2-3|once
TGTGCCTTTAAACCCTGGACAGGGCACACAGATACGCAGTATTTT
CAFKPWTGHTDTQYF
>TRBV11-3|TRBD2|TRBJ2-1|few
TGTGCCAGCAGCGGACTAGGCAATGAGCAGTTCTTC
CASSGLGNEQFF
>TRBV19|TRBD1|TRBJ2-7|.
TGTGCCAGTAGTAAAGACAGGGACTACGAGCAGTACTTC
CASSKDRDYEQYF
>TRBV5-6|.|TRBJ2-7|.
TGTGCCAGCAGCTCGACAGTAACCGGGACCTTCTCCTACGAGCAGTACTTC
CASSSTVTGTFSYEQYF
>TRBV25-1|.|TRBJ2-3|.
TGTGCCAGCAGTGAGGTCGGCACAGATACGCAGTATTTT
CASSEVGTDTQYF
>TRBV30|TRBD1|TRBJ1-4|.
TGTGCCTGGAAACAGGGGGGCGAAAAACTGTTTTTT
CAWKQGGEKLFF
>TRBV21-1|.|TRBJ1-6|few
TGTGCCAGCACCGTCCGGGACACTAATTCACCCCTCCACTTT
CASTVRDTNSPLHF
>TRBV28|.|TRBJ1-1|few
TGTGCCAGCACTTCGGGGAACACTGAAGCTTTCTTT
CASTSGNTEAFF
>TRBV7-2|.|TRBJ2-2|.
TGTGCCAGCAGCCGGGGAGCGGAGGTCGGGGAGCTGTTTTTT
CASSRGAEVGELFF
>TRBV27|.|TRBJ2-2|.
TGTGCCAGCAAACTAGTTTTCGGTTCGTCCGGGGAGCTGTTTTTT
CASKLVFGSSGELFF
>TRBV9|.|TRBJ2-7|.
TGTGCCAGCAGCGCCCAGAGCGGGTTTTCCTACGAGCAGTACTTC
CASSAQSGFSYEQYF
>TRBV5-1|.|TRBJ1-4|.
TGCGCCAGCAGCTTACAGTCAACTAATGAAAAACTGTTTTTT
CASSLQSTNEKLFF
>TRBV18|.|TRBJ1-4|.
TGTGCCAGCTCACCGGGAGCTAAAGGTGAAAAACTGTTTTTT
CASSPGAKGEKLFF
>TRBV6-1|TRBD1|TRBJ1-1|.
TGTGCCAGCAGTGATTCGGGACAGGCCACCTCACGGCGTACTGAAGCTTTCTTT
CASSDSGQATSRRTEAFF
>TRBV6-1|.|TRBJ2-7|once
TGTGCCAGCACTATTAGGGGAGTGTCCTACGAGCAGTACTTC
CASTIRGVSYEQYF
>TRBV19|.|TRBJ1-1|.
TGTGCCAGTAGTATTTCCGCAGACTCGAACACTGAAGCTTTCTTT
CASSISADSNTEAFF
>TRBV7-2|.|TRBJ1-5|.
TGTGCCAGCAGCTTAGAATTTGGGGCCCAGCCCCAGCATTTT
CASSLEFGAQPQHF
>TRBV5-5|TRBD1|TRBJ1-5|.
TGTGCCAGCAGCCCCGGACAGGATAATCAGCCCCAGCATTTT
CASSPGQDNQPQHF